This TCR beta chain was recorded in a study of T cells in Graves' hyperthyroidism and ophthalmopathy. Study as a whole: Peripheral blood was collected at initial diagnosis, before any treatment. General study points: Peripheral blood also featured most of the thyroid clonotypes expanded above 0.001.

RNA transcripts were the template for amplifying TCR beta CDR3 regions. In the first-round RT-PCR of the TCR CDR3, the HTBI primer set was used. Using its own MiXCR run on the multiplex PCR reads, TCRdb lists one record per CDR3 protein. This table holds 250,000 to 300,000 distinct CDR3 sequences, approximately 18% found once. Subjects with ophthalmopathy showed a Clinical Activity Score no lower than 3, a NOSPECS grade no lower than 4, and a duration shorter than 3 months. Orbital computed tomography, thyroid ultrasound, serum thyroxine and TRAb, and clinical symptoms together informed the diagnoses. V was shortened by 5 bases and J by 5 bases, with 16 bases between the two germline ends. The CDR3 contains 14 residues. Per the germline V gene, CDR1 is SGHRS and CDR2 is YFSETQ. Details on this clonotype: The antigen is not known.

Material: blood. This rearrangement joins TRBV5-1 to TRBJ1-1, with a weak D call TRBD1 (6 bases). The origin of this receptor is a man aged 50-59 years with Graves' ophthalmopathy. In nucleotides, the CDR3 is TGCGCCAGCAGGCCACTACAGGGTGGAACTGAAGCTTTCTTT. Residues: CASRPLQGGTEAFF.